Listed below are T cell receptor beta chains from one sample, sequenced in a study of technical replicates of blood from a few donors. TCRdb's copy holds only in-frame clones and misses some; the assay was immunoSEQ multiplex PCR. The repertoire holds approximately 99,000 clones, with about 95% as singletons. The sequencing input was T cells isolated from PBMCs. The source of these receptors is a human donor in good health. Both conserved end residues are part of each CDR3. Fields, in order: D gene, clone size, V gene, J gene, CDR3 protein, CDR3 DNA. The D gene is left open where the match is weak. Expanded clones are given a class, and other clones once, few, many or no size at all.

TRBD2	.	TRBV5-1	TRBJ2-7	CASSLSASGGAAYEQYF	TGCGCCAGCAGCTTGTCGGCTAGCGGGGGGGCTGCCTACGAGCAGTACTTC
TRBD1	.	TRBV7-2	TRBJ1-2	CASSRWAGGQGRGAGYTF	TGTGCCAGCAGCCGTTGGGCGGGGGGACAGGGTAGGGGGGCTGGCTACACCTTC
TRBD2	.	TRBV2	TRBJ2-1	CASRSAASGNYNEQFF	TGTGCCAGCAGATCAGCCGCTAGCGGGAACTACAATGAGCAGTTCTTC
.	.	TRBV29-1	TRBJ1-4	CSALTGNEKLFF	TGCAGCGCCTTGACAGGCAATGAAAAACTGTTTTTT
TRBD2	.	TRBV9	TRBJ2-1	CASSPPPGLAGGLYNEQFF	TGTGCCAGCAGCCCCCCCCCGGGACTAGCGGGGGGGTTATACAATGAGCAGTTCTTC
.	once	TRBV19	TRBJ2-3	CASSITGTDTQYF	TGTGCCAGTAGTATCACAGGGACAGATACGCAGTATTTT
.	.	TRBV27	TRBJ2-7	CASSLSAVPTYEQYF	TGTGCCAGCAGTTTATCAGCGGTCCCTACCTACGAGCAGTACTTC
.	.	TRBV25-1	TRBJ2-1	CASRIQGYNEQFF	TGTGCCAGCAGAATACAGGGCTACAATGAGCAGTTCTTC
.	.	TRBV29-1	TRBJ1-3	CSVTHSGNTIYF	TGCAGCGTGACACATTCTGGAAACACCATATATTTT
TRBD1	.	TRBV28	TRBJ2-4	CASSSKDRGSAIQYF	TGTGCCAGCAGTTCGAAGGACAGGGGGTCGGCCATTCAGTACTTC
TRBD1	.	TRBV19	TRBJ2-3	CASSNLLWTGGTDTQYF	TGTGCCAGTAGTAACCTCCTATGGACAGGGGGGACAGATACGCAGTATTTT